The 22 T cell receptor beta chains presented below share a single source sample, sequenced in a study of T cells in localized non-small cell lung cancer. TCRdb's table, derived via immunoSEQ multiplex PCR, lists solely in-frame clones and lacks some. The sample records roughly 13,000 clones, roughly nine tenths being singletons. This material consisted of peripheral blood mononuclear cells, taken before any cancer treatment. The receptors derive from a man aged 40 to 75 with stage III lung adenocarcinoma.

The chain joins TRBV5-4 to TRBJ2-2, with D maybe TRBD1 (5 bases). The ends were cut back, 4 bases at V and 1 base at J, with 11 bases in the middle. CDR1 SGHNT and CDR2 YYREEE come from the germline V gene (reference sequence). The CDR3 runs 15 residues. CDR3 in amino acids: CASSLLDRNTGELFF. CDR3 nucleotide sequence: TGTGCCAGCAGCCTCCTCGACAGGAACACCGGGGAGCTGTTTTTT.

The V call is TRBV11-3, the J call TRBJ2-1; 11 bases align to TRBD2. Germline V CDR1 and CDR2: SGHNT, YENEEA. The CDR3 consists of 16 residues. Germline trimming cut 2 bases from V and 6 bases from J; bases unmatched to any gene: 6. The CDR3 protein is CASSLTTTSGINEQFF. CDR3 nucleotides: TGTGCCAGCAGCTTAACAACGACTAGCGGGATCAATGAGCAGTTCTTC.

This chain uses TRBV30 with TRBJ1-4; a weak D match, TRBD1 (6 bases). Germline values: CDR1 GTSNPN, CDR2 SVGIG (reference sequence). Deletions cut 0 bases from V and 10 bases from J, with 15 bases between. The CDR3 runs to 14 residues. The CDR3 nucleotides read TGTGCCTGGAGTGTTACCCAGGGAGGGGGAAAACTGTTTTTT. It specifies CAWSVTQGGGKLFF. The whole variable domain, remainder taken from reference TRBV30 and TRBJ1-4, is SQTIHQWPATLVQPVGSPLSLECTVEGTSNPNLYWYRQAAGRGLQLLFYSVGIGQISSEVPQNLSASRPQDRQFILSSKKLLLSDSGFYLCAWSVTQGGGKLFFGSGTQLSVL.

In its sample, this clone was seen a few times. The gene calls are TRBV19 and TRBJ2-6; D is perhaps TRBD1 or TRBD2 (5 bases each). Trimming left V 9 bases short and J 0 bases short, with 12 bases between. The V gene's germline CDR1 is LNHDA and CDR2 SQIVND (reference sequence). This CDR3 is built from 15 residues. CDR3 protein: CASCKGTSGANVLTF. CDR3 sequence (DNA): TGTGCCAGCTGTAAAGGGACCTCTGGGGCCAACGTCCTGACTTTC.

The chain has TRBV9 and TRBJ2-5; a possible D gene is TRBD2 (6 bases). CDR3 length: 18 residues. CDR1 is SGDLS, CDR2 YYNGEE, per germline. Between the trimmed V and J ends, which lost 3 bases and 1 base, there was a span of 22 bases. The CDR3 protein is CASSGNPSGHSSQETQYF. In nucleotides, the CDR3 is TGTGCCAGCAGCGGGAACCCAAGCGGGCACTCTAGCCAAGAGACCCAGTACTTC.

The V call is TRBV11-1, the J call TRBJ2-7; the match to TRBD1 covers 8 bases. The length of the CDR3 is 14 residues. Germline lookup yields CDR1 SGHAT and CDR2 FQDESV (reference sequence). Trimming at V came to 5 bases and at J to 2 bases, leaving 5 bases not matched to a gene. In DNA, the CDR3 is TGTGCCAGCAGCCCAGGGACAGGTCCCTACGAGCAGTACTTC. This translates into CASSPGTGPYEQYF.

This chain joins TRBV25-1 and TRBJ1-1, with TRBD1 matching 8 bases. V dropped 2 bases and J dropped 0; count of bases not matched to a gene: 2. The V gene's germline CDR1 is MGHDK and CDR2 SYGVNS. The CDR3 is 15 residues long. The CDR3, as DNA: TGTGCCAGCAGTGAAACAGGGGGGATGAACACTGAAGCTTTCTTT. This codes for CASSETGGMNTEAFF.

This clone was seen once. The chain links TRBV5-1 to TRBJ2-1; no reliable D call. This CDR3 region has 14 residues. The V gene lost 0 bases and the J gene lost 5 bases, with 9 bases spanning the gap. Germline V CDR1 and CDR2: SGHRS, YFSETQ. The CDR3 is CASSLVGSHNEQFF. For the CDR3, the DNA is TGCGCCAGCAGCTTGGTAGGCAGCCACAATGAGCAGTTCTTC.

This chain joins TRBV7-2 and TRBJ2-7; D unresolved. The CDR3 spans 14 residues. With 4 bases removed from V and 2 bases from J, the gap between germline ends came to 12 bases. Germline assignment: CDR1 SGHTA and CDR2 FQGNSA. The CDR3 is CASSSLGGPYEQYF. The CDR3 DNA reads TGTGCCAGCAGCTCCCTGGGTGGGCCCTACGAGCAGTACTTC.

As DNA, the CDR3 is TGTGCCAGCTCAACCGGCCGGGGTATCTACGAGCAGTACTTC. Translated: CASSTGRGIYEQYF. J is TRBJ2-7 and V is TRBV18; tentative D call: TRBD2 (5 bases). Trimming pared 5 bases from V and 3 bases from J, leaving 14 bases between. The CDR3 covers 14 residues. The germline gives CDR1 KGHSH, CDR2 LQKENI.

J is TRBJ2-6 and V is TRBV4-3, with a possible D match to TRBD2 (6 bases). The CDR3 is 15 amino acids. Trimming took off 2 bases at V and 2 bases at J, with 7 bases between the two ends. CDR1 and CDR2 (germline): LGHNA, YSLEER. In nucleotides, the CDR3 is TGCGCCAGCAGCCAACGGACTACTGGGGCCAACGTCCTGACTTTC. It translates to CASSQRTTGANVLTF.

The chain combines TRBV6-1 with TRBJ1-2, with D hard to call. Looked up from germline, CDR1 is MNHNS and CDR2 is SASEGT. The CDR3 extends over 14 amino acids. V lost 7 bases and J 5 bases, leaving 17 bases between the germline ends. The CDR3 protein is CASIQRPTEYGYTF. DNA of the CDR3: TGTGCCAGCATCCAAAGGCCCACGGAGTATGGCTACACCTTC.

The rearrangement uses TRBV6-5 and TRBJ2-4; TRBD2 might be the D (5 bases). V was clipped by 6 bases and J by 2 bases, with 11 bases between them. The germline V gene encodes CDR1 MNHEY and CDR2 SVGAGI. CDR3 length equals 14 residues. DNA of the CDR3: TGTGCCAGCAGGGGTAGCGCCACCAAAAACATTCAGTACTTC. Protein: CASRGSATKNIQYF.

In DNA, the CDR3 is TGTGCCAGCAGCTTACATGGTGGGGAGAACACTGAAGCTTTCTTT. Its translation is CASSLHGGENTEAFF. The chain uses TRBV7-9 and TRBJ1-1; D gene unclear. This CDR3 comprises 15 residues. Looked up from germline, CDR1 is SEHNR and CDR2 is FQNEAQ (reference sequence). Trimming shortened V by 2 bases and J by 1 base, and 11 bases separated the two germline ends.

This sequence joins TRBV30 and TRBJ2-3; 7 bases align to TRBD2. Trimming cost V 0 bases and J 15 bases; bases outside gene matches: 9. Germline loops: CDR1 GTSNPN, CDR2 SVGIG (reference sequence). The CDR3 covers 12 residues. The CDR3 DNA sequence: TGTGCCTGGAGTGTAGAGGCGGGAGCGGTATATTTT. Translating it yields CAWSVEAGAVYF.

The J gene is TRBJ2-1, the V gene TRBV11-2; 9 nucleotides line up with TRBD1. Looked up from germline, CDR1 is SGHAT and CDR2 is FQNNGV. Trimming cost V 2 bases and J 4 bases; bases outside gene matches: 3. This CDR3 region has 15 residues. Written as DNA, the CDR3 is TGTGCCAGCAGCTTATCCGGGACAGGGTACAATGAGCAGTTCTTC. Translation: CASSLSGTGYNEQFF.

The chain uses TRBV29-1 and TRBJ2-2; D is unclear. The length of the CDR3 is 14 residues. The V gene's germline CDR1 is SQVTM and CDR2 ANQGSEA. V lost 7 bases and J 0 bases, leaving 12 bases between the germline ends. CDR3 amino acids: CSAEVDTNTGELFF. CDR3 bases: TGCAGCGCCGAGGTAGACACGAACACCGGGGAGCTGTTTTTT.

This clone is a singleton in its sample. J is TRBJ2-5 and V is TRBV6-1, with D perhaps given as TRBD1 or TRBD2 (6 bases each). The CDR3 spans 16 residues. Deletions cut 2 bases from V and 5 bases from J, with 18 bases between. Per germline, CDR1 MNHNS and CDR2 SASEGT. The CDR3, as DNA: TGTGCCAGCAGTGAACACCCACAAGGGGGGCGGGAGACCCAGTACTTC. Its protein is CASSEHPQGGRETQYF.

This clone was detected once. This sequence joins TRBV6-4 and TRBJ2-1, with TRBD2 as a possible D gene (6 bases). The CDR3 is 15 amino acids. Trimming stripped 0 bases from V and 3 bases from J, with 9 bases between. Per the germline V gene, CDR1 is MRHNA and CDR2 is SNTAGT. The CDR3 nucleotides read TGTGCCAGCAGTGACTCGGCGGGAAACTACAATGAGCAGTTCTTC. Its translation: CASSDSAGNYNEQFF.

This clone came up a few times. The chain uses TRBV7-9 and TRBJ1-5; D uncertain. This CDR3 has 13 amino acids. Trimming shortened V by 5 bases and J by 8 bases, and 13 bases separated the two germline ends. Germline-derived CDR1 and CDR2 are SEHNR and FQNEAQ (reference sequence). The CDR3 DNA follows: TGTGCCAGCAGCCCGGCGGTCGGAGAGCCCCAGCATTTT. Its translation: CASSPAVGEPQHF.

The V and J genes are TRBV28 and TRBJ1-4; 7 positions agree with TRBD1. Germline V gives CDR1 MDHEN, CDR2 SYDVKM. The ends lost 4 bases at V and 7 bases at J; junction bases unmatched: 12. The length of the CDR3 is 16 residues. As DNA, the CDR3 is TGTGCCAGCAGTTCCCTCGACAGGGTGGTTTTTGAAAAACTGTTTTTT. As protein: CASSSLDRVVFEKLFF.

This clone was seen a few times. The chain links TRBV10-3 to TRBJ2-7; a weak D match, TRBD2 (7 bases). CDR1 and CDR2 from the germline V gene are ENHRY and SYGVKD. Trimming removed 6 bases from V and 2 bases from J, with 17 bases in between. This CDR3 region has 15 residues. The CDR3 DNA reads TGTGCCATCAGATCCGGGACAACTAGCGCCTACGAGCAGTACTTC. It yields the protein CAIRSGTTSAYEQYF.